The rows below give T cell receptor beta chains drawn from one sample of a study of blood T cell repertoires in COVID-19. Assay: immunoSEQ multiplex PCR; the TCRdb copy retains only in-frame clones and omits some. The sample carries roughly 380,000 clones, 85% recorded once. Sequenced material: peripheral blood. These TCRs come from a woman between 18 and 30 years old with acute or convalescent COVID-19. Both conserved end residues are part of each CDR3. D genes are given only for firm matches. Only part of the rows carry a size: once, few, many, or a class if the clone is expanded.

.	TRBD2	TRBV5-1	TRBJ2-2	CASSPGTSVNTGELFF	TGCGCCAGCAGCCCAGGGACTAGCGTAAACACCGGGGAGCTGTTTTTT
once	TRBD2	TRBV7-2	TRBJ2-2	CASSSGLGLAGRYTGELFF	TGTGCCAGCAGCTCGGGACTGGGGCTAGCGGGGAGATACACCGGGGAGCTGTTTTTT
.	.	TRBV27	TRBJ2-7	CASSPDAGHYEQYF	TGTGCCAGCAGTCCCGACGCAGGCCACTACGAGCAGTACTTC
.	.	TRBV5-6	TRBJ1-2	CASSLGALNYGYTF	TGTGCCAGCAGCCTCGGAGCCCTCAACTATGGCTACACCTTC
.	.	TRBV6-5	TRBJ1-1	CASALEGIGGEAFF	TGTGCCAGCGCCCTGGAGGGAATAGGCGGTGAAGCTTTCTTT
.	.	TRBV18	TRBJ1-4	CASSRGTAANEKLFF	TGTGCCAGCTCACGCGGGACGGCAGCTAATGAAAAACTGTTTTTT
.	.	TRBV27	TRBJ2-7	CASSPPRRSSYEQYF	TGTGCCAGCAGTCCTCCGCGGAGGAGCTCCTACGAGCAGTACTTC
few	TRBD1	TRBV5-4	TRBJ1-3	CASSFGTGSSGNTIYF	TGTGCCAGCAGCTTCGGGACAGGGTCCTCTGGAAACACCATATATTTT
.	TRBD1	TRBV5-1	TRBJ1-2	CASSAEDRERLGYTF	TGCGCCAGCAGCGCGGAGGACAGGGAACGGTTAGGCTACACCTTC
.	TRBD2	TRBV10-2	TRBJ2-2	CASTHSEGLANTGELFF	TGCGCCAGCACACATAGCGAGGGACTAGCGAATACCGGGGAGCTGTTTTTT
few	TRBD2	TRBV9	TRBJ2-2	CASSVDGGTGELFF	TGTGCCAGCAGCGTAGACGGGGGGACCGGGGAGCTGTTTTTT
once	.	TRBV27	TRBJ2-7	CASKGRASYEQYF	TGTGCCAGCAAGGGCAGGGCCTCCTACGAGCAGTACTTC
.	TRBD2	TRBV7-9	TRBJ2-3	CASSLGASGNTDTQYF	TGTGCCAGCAGCTTAGGTGCTAGCGGGAACACAGATACGCAGTATTTT
.	.	TRBV12-3/TRBV12-4	TRBJ1-1	CASSQTGNTEAFF	TGTGCCAGCAGTCAAACTGGGAACACTGAAGCTTTCTTT
.	.	TRBV29-1	TRBJ1-1	CRVGHLEAFF	TGCAGGGTAGGACATCTTGAAGCTTTCTTT